This is a list of T cell receptor beta chains from one sample in a study of blood T cell repertoires in COVID-19. Method: immunoSEQ multiplex PCR; TCRdb's copy keeps in-frame clones and lacks some. The sample has around 200,000 clones, 75% to 90% seen once. The sample taken for sequencing was peripheral blood. The receptors here all came from a man aged 25-40 years with acute or convalescent COVID-19. Each CDR3 is given with its conserved first and last residue. A D gene is named only where the DNA matches it firmly. Rows may omit the clone size; those that give it use once, few, many or a size class.

>TRBV12-5|TRBJ2-7|NA|NA
CASGLGGIPPYEQYF
TGTGCTAGTGGTTTAGGGGGAATTCCCCCCTACGAGCAGTACTTC
>TRBV7-8|TRBJ1-5|few|NA
CASSLTWGRRSNQPQHF
TGTGCCAGCAGCTTAACGTGGGGGCGCAGGAGCAATCAGCCCCAGCATTTT
>TRBV10-3|TRBJ1-5|NA|NA
CAISQGTQPQHF
TGTGCCATCAGTCAGGGGACTCAGCCCCAGCATTTT
>TRBV5-1|TRBJ2-3|NA|TRBD1
CASSLGQGADGTDTQYF
TGCGCCAGCAGCTTGGGACAGGGGGCAGATGGCACAGATACGCAGTATTTT
>TRBV2|TRBJ2-5|NA|NA
CASRRESETQYF
TGTGCCAGCAGGCGGGAATCGGAGACCCAGTACTTC
>TRBV5-1|TRBJ2-5|NA|NA
CASSPPKGSGETQYF
TGCGCCAGCAGCCCCCCTAAGGGGAGCGGGGAGACCCAGTACTTC
>TRBV27|TRBJ2-2|NA|NA
CASSFSTFNTGELFF
TGTGCCAGCAGTTTCTCGACTTTTAACACCGGGGAGCTGTTTTTT
>TRBV12-3/TRBV12-4|TRBJ1-2|NA|NA
CASTLLLGYGYTF
TGTGCCAGCACGTTACTACTTGGATATGGCTACACCTTC
>TRBV24-1|TRBJ1-3|NA|NA
CATSDRGQISGNTIYF
TGTGCCACCAGTGATAGGGGACAAATCTCTGGAAACACCATATATTTT
>TRBV30|TRBJ1-6|NA|NA
CAWSVGGSSYNSPLHF
TGTGCCTGGAGTGTTGGAGGGAGCTCCTATAATTCACCCCTCCACTTT
>TRBV3-1/TRBV3-2|TRBJ2-1|NA|TRBD2
CASSQRVIAGGNEQFF
TGTGCCAGCAGCCAAAGAGTAATTGCGGGAGGAAATGAGCAGTTCTTC
>TRBV5-4|TRBJ2-3|NA|NA
CASSTGSGTDTQYF
TGTGCCAGCAGCACCGGGTCAGGCACAGATACGCAGTATTTT
>TRBV7-3|TRBJ2-3|NA|NA
CASSLGLADTQYF
TGTGCCAGCAGCTTAGGGCTAGCGGATACGCAGTATTTT
>TRBV2|TRBJ2-2|once|NA
CATRRGHTGELFF
TGTGCCACCCGGCGGGGGCACACCGGGGAGCTGTTTTTT
>TRBV3-1/TRBV3-2|TRBJ1-1|once|TRBD1
CASSHGTGSTEAFF
TGTGCCAGCAGCCACGGGACAGGGTCTACTGAAGCTTTCTTT
>TRBV29-1|TRBJ2-3|few|NA
CSVELGTDTQYF
TGCAGCGTAGAACTAGGAACAGATACGCAGTATTTT
>TRBV27|TRBJ2-3|NA|TRBD2
CASRVLAGVVTDTQYF
TGTGCCAGCAGGGTACTAGCGGGGGTCGTTACAGATACGCAGTATTTT
>TRBV28|TRBJ1-1|once|NA
CASSLIRPNKDSLMNTEAFF
TGTGCCAGCAGTTTAATCCGCCCGAATAAGGACAGTCTTATGAACACTGAAGCTTTCTTT
>TRBV11-2|TRBJ1-2|NA|NA
CASSLAQKSGGYTF
TGTGCCAGCAGCTTAGCGCAGAAAAGTGGCGGCTACACCTTC
>TRBV7-3|TRBJ1-2|NA|TRBD1
CASSLNGQGATGYTF
TGTGCCAGCAGCCTGAATGGACAGGGGGCTACTGGCTACACCTTC
>TRBV27|TRBJ2-3|NA|TRBD2
CASSLRAGGADTQYF
TGTGCCAGCAGTTTACGAGCGGGGGGAGCAGATACGCAGTATTTT
>TRBV6-5|TRBJ2-3|NA|NA
CASSTRTNTDTQYF
TGTGCCAGCAGCACGAGAACGAACACAGATACGCAGTATTTT